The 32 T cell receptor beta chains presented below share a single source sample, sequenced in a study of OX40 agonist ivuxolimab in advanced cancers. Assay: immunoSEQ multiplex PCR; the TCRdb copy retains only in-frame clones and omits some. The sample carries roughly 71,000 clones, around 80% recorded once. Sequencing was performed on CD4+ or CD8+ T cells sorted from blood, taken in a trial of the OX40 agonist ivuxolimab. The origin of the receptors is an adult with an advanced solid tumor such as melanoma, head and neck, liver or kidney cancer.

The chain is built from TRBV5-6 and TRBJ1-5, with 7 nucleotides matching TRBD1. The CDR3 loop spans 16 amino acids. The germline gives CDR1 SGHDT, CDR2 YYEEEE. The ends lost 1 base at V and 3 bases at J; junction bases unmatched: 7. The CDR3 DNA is TGTGCCAGCAGCTTGCGCGGGACAGCCTTCAATCAGCCCCAGCATTTT. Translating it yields CASSLRGTAFNQPQHF.

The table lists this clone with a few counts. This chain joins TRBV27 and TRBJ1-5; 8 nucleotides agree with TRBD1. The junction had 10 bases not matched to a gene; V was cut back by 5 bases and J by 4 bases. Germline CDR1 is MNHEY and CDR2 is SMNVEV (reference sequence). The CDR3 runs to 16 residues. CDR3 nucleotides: TGTGCCAGCAGTCCACGAGACAGGGGATGGAATCAGCCCCAGCATTTT. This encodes CASSPRDRGWNQPQHF.

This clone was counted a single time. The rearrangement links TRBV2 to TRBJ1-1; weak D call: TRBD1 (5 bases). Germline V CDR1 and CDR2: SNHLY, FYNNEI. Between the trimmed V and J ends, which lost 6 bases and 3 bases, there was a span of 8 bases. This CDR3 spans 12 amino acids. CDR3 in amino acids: CASRRDHTEAFF. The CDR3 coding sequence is TGTGCCAGCAGGAGGGACCACACTGAAGCTTTCTTT.

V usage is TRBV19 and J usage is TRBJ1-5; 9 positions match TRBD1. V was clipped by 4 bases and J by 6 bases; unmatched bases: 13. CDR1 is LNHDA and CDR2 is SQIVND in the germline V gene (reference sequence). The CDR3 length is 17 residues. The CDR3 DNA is TGTGCCAGTAGTACTCCGGGACAGGGAAGGCGTGCTCAGCCCCAGCATTTT. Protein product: CASSTPGQGRRAQPQHF.

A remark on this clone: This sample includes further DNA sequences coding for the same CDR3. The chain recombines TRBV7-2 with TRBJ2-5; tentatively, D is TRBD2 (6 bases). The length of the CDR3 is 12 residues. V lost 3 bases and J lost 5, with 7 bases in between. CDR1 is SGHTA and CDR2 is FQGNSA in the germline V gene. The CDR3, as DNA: TGTGCCAGCAGCTTCAGCGGGGAGACCCAGTACTTC. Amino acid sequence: CASSFSGETQYF.

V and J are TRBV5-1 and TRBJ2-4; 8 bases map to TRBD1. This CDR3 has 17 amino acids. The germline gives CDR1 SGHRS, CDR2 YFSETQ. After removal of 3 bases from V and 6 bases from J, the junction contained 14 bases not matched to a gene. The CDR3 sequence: CASSSTRDRSSGNIQYF. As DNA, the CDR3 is TGCGCCAGCAGCTCGACAAGGGACAGGAGTTCCGGAAACATTCAGTACTTC. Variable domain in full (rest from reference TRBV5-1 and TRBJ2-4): KAGVTQTPRYLIKTRGQQVTLSCSPISGHRSVSWYQQTPGQGLQFLFEYFSETQRNKGNFPGRFSGRQFSNSRSEMNVSTLELGDSALYLCASSSTRDRSSGNIQYFGAGTRLSVL.

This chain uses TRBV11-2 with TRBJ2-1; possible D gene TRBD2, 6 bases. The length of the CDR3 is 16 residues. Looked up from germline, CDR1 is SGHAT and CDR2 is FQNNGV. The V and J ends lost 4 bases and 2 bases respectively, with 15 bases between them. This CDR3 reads CASSSGDRLTYNEQFF. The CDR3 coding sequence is TGTGCCAGCAGCTCGGGAGACAGACTGACCTACAATGAGCAGTTCTTC.

This chain's CDR3 is CASSLARDNEQFF. In DNA, the CDR3 is TGTGCCAGCAGCTTAGCCAGAGACAATGAGCAGTTCTTC. The rearrangement uses TRBV7-2 and TRBJ2-1; D is undetermined. Germline V gene sequence: CDR1 SGHTA, CDR2 FQGNSA. CDR3 length: 13 amino acids. V was shortened by 0 bases and J by 5 bases, with 5 bases between the two germline ends.

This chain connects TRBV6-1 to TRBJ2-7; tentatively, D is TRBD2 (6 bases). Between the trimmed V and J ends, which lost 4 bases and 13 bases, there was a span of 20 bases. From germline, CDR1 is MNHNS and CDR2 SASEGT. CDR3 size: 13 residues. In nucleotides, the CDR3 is TGTGCCAGCAGTGCCGGGACTCCCGTTACATATTACTTC. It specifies CASSAGTPVTYYF.

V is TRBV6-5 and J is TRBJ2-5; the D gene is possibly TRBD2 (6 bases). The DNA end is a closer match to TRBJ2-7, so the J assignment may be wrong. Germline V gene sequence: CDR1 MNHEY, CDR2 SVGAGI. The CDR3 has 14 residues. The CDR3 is CASSYSRGAYEQYF. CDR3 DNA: TGTGCCAGCAGTTACTCGCGGGGAGCCTACGAGCAGTACTTC.

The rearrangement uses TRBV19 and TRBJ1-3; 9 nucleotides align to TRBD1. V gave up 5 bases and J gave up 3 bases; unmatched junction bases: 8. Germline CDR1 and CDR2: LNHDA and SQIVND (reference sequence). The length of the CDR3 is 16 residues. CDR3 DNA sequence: TGTGCCAGTAGTCCCCCTGGGACAGGGAGTGGAAACACCATATATTTT. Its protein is CASSPPGTGSGNTIYF.

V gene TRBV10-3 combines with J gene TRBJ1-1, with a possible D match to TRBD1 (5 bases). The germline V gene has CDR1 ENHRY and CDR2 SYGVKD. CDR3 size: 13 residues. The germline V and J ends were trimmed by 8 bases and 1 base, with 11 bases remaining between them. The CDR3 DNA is TGTGCCATCCAGGACATCCCGAACACTGAAGCTTTCTTT. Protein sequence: CAIQDIPNTEAFF.

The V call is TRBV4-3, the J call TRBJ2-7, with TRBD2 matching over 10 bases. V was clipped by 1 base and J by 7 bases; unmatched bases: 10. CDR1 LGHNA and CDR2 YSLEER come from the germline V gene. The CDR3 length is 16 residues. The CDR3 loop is CASSQAILAGDREQYF. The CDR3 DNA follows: TGCGCCAGCAGCCAAGCAATCCTAGCGGGAGATCGTGAGCAGTACTTC.

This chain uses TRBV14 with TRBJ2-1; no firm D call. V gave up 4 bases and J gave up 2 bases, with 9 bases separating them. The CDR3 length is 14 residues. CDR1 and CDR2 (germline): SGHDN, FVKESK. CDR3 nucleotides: TGTGCCAGCAGCCCCTACGGCGCCTACAATGAGCAGTTCTTC. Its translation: CASSPYGAYNEQFF. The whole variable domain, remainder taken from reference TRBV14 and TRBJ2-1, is EAGVTQFPSHSVIEKGQTVTLRCDPISGHDNLYWYRRVMGKEIKFLLHFVKESKQDESGMPNNRFLAERTGGTYSTLKVQPAELEDSGVYFCASSPYGAYNEQFFGPGTRLTVL.

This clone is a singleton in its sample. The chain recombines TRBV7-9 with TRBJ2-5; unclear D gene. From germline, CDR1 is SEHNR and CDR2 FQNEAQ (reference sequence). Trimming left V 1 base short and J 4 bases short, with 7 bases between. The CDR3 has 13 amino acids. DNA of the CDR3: TGTGCCAGCAGCTTAGGGGGTCGAGAGACCCAGTACTTC. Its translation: CASSLGGRETQYF.

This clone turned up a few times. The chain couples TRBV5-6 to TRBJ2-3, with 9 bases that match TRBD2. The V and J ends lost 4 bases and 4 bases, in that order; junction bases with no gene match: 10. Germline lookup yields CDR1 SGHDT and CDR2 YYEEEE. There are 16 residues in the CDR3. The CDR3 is CASSPLAGVGPDTQYF. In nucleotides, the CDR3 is TGTGCCAGCAGCCCCTTAGCGGGAGTGGGCCCAGATACGCAGTATTTT.

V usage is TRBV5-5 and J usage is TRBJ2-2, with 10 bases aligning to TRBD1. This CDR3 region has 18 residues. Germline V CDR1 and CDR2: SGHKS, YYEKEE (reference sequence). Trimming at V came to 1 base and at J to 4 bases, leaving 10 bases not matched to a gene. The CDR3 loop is CASSLLEGQGRITGELFF. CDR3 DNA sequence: TGTGCCAGCAGCTTGTTAGAGGGACAGGGGCGTATCACCGGGGAGCTGTTTTTT.

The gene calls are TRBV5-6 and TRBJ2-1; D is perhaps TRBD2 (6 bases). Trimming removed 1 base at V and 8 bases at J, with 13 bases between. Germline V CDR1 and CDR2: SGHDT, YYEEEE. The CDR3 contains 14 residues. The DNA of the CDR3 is TGTGCCAGCAGCTTGTTATCAGGGAGGTATGAGCAGTTCTTC. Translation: CASSLLSGRYEQFF.

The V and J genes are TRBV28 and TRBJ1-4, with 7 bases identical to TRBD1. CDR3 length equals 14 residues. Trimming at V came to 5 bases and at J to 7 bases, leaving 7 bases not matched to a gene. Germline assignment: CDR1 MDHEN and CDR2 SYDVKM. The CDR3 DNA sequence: TGTGCCAGCAGTATCCCGGGACAGCGTGAAAAACTGTTTTTT. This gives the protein CASSIPGQREKLFF.

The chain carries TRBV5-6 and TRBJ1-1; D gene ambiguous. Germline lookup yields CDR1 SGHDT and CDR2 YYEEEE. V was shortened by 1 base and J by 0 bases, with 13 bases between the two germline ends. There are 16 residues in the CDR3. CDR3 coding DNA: TGTGCCAGCAGCTTGTTAGCCGGCAGGATGAACACTGAAGCTTTCTTT. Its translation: CASSLLAGRMNTEAFF.

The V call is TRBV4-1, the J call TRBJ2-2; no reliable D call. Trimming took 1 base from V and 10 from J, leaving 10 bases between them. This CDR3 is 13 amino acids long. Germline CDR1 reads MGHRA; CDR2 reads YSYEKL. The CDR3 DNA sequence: TGCGCCAGCAGCCAAGGCCCTAGAGAGGAGCTGTTTTTT. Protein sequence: CASSQGPREELFF.

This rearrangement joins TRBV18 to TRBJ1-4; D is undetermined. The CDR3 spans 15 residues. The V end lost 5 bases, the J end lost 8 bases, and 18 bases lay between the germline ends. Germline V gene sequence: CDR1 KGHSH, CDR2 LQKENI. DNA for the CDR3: TGTGCCAGCTCAACAACCTCAGAGGGAGGGGAAAAACTGTTTTTT. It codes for CASSTTSEGGEKLFF.

The CDR3 nucleotides are TGTGCCAGCAGAGGGACAGGGTACACTGAAGCTTTCTTT. Its protein product is CASRGTGYTEAFF. This chain connects TRBV6-1 to TRBJ1-1, with 9 bases aligning to TRBD1. CDR1 is MNHNS, CDR2 SASEGT, per germline. V was pared by 6 bases and J by 3 bases, with 2 bases of the junction left unmatched. The CDR3 spans 13 residues.

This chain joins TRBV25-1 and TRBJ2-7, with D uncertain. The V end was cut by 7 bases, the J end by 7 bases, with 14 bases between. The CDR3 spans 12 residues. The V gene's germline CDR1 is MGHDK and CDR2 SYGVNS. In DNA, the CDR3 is TGTGCCAGCACTACTATACTGGGGGAGCAGTACTTC. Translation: CASTTILGEQYF.

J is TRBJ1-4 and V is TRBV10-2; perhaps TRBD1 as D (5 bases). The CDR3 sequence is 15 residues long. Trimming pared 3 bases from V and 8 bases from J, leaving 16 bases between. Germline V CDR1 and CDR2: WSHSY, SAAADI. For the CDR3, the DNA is TGCGCCAGCAGTGATACAGAGGGCGGGGGGGAAAAACTGTTTTTT. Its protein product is CASSDTEGGGEKLFF.

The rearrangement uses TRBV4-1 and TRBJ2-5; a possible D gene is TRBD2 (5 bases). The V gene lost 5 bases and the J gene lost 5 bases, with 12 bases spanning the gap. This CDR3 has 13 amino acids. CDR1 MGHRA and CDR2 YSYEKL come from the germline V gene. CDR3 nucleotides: TGCGCCAGCAGCACGGAGGTTTTTGAGACCCAGTACTTC. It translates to CASSTEVFETQYF.

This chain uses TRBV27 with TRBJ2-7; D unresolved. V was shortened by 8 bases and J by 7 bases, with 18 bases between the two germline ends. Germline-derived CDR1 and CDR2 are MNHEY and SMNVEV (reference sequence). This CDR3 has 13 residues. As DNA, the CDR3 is TGTGCCAGCCGGTCCATAAGTCGGCGAGAGCAGTACTTC. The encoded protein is CASRSISRREQYF.

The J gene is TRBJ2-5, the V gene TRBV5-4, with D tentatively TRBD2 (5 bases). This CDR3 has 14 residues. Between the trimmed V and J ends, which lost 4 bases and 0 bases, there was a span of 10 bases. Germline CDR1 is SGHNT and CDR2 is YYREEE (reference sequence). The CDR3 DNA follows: TGTGCCAGCAGCGCGGACTCGTACCAAGAGACCCAGTACTTC. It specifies CASSADSYQETQYF.

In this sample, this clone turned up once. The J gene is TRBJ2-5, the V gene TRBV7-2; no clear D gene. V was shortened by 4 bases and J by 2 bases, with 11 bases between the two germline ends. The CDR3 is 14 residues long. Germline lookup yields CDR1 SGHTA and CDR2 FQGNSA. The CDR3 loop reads CASSYAAVQETQYF. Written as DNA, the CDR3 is TGTGCCAGCAGCTACGCGGCAGTACAAGAGACCCAGTACTTC.

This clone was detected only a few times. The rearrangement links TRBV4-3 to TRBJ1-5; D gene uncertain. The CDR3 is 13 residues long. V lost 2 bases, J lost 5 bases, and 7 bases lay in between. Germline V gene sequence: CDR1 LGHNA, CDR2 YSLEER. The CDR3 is CASSQSADQPQHF. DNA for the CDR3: TGCGCCAGCAGCCAATCAGCGGATCAGCCCCAGCATTTT.

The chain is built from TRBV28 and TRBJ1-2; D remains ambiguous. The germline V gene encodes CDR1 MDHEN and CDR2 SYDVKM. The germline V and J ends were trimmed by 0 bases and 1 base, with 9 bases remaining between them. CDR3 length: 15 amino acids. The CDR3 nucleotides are TGTGCCAGCAGTTTATGGGGTACAGTTAACTATGGCTACACCTTC. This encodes CASSLWGTVNYGYTF.

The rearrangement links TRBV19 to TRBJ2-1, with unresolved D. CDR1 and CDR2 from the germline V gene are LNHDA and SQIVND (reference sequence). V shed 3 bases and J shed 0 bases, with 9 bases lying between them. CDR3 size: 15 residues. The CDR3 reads CASSMIRSSYNEQFF. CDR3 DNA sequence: TGTGCCAGTAGTATGATTAGGAGCTCCTACAATGAGCAGTTCTTC.